A single sample is the source of the 4 T cell receptor beta chains below, sequenced in a study of beta chain features in type 1 diabetes. As every portion of the isolated RNA was reverse transcribed, the sequencing read expressed TCRB transcripts. Profiled with immunoSEQ multiplex PCR; TCRdb holds only in-frame clones, not every one. The table shows around 160,000 clones, with under 60% occurring only once. The specimen was Tregs from blood. The receptors shown here come from a young man in good health.

V usage is TRBV7-8 and J usage is TRBJ2-2; D ambiguous. Trimming removed 3 bases from V and 0 bases from J, with 11 bases in between. Per germline, CDR1 SGHVS and CDR2 FQNEAQ. CDR3 length: 16 residues. CDR3 nucleotide sequence: TGTGCCAGCAGCTTTCGACTTCTTCCGAACACCGGGGAGCTGTTTTTT. This encodes CASSFRLLPNTGELFF.

This sequence joins TRBV5-1 and TRBJ2-2; maybe TRBD2 (6 bases). CDR1 and CDR2 from the germline V gene are SGHRS and YFSETQ. Trimming stripped 7 bases from V and 0 bases from J, with 13 bases between. The CDR3 has 15 amino acids. The chain's CDR3 is CASGRGGTNTGELFF. Written as DNA, the CDR3 is TGCGCCAGCGGGCGGGGCGGCACGAACACCGGGGAGCTGTTTTTT.

This clone was seen a handful of times. This rearrangement joins TRBV5-1 to TRBJ2-7; TRBD2 is a possible D gene (6 bases). V was cut by 0 bases and J by 0 bases, with 25 bases left in between. The germline V gene encodes CDR1 SGHRS and CDR2 YFSETQ. CDR3 size: 20 residues. This chain's CDR3 is CASSLDGGMVFAFGSYEQYF. CDR3 nucleotides: TGCGCCAGCAGCTTGGATGGAGGGATGGTTTTTGCTTTTGGCTCCTACGAGCAGTACTTC.

This clone was observed a handful of times. The rearrangement links TRBV4-3 to TRBJ2-2, with TRBD2 matching over 11 bases. The CDR3 has 18 residues. V trimming: 0 bases; J trimming: 3 bases; junction bases outside the gene matches: 6. From germline, CDR1 is LGHNA and CDR2 YSLEER. The CDR3 DNA reads TGCGCCAGCAGCCAAGAACTAGCGGGAGCGTTGCACACCGGGGAGCTGTTTTTT. Protein product: CASSQELAGALHTGELFF.